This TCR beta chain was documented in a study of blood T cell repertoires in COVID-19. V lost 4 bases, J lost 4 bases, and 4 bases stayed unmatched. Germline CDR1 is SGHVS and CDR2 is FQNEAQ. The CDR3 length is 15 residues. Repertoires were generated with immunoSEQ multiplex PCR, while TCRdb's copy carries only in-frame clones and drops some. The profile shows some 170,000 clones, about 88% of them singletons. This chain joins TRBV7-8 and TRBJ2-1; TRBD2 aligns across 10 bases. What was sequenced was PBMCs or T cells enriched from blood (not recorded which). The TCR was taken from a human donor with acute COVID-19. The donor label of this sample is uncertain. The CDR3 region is CASSYTSGVYNEQFF. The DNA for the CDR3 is TGTGCCAGCAGCTATACTAGCGGGGTTTACAATGAGCAGTTCTTC.